The 15 T cell receptor beta chains given below trace back to one sample, sequenced in a study of human T cells and chemical hapten exposure. TCRdb recomputed calls from the RACE reads with MiXCR, one row per CDR3 protein. In the table there are 40,000 to 50,000 distinct CDR3 sequences, more than 3% of which are singletons. Documented time point: patch test 1, 2 weeks after DPC sensitization. The treatment: therapeutic diphenylcyclopropenone sensitization with weekly scalp DPC. Total RNA came from unfractionated whole blood. Sequencing used whole blood, obtained in connection with sensitization to the hapten diphenylcyclopropenone (DPC). These receptors were taken from a man aged 50 to 60 with alopecia areata. Some clones in this sample may be carry-over from other donors' samples.

The sample holds many counts of this clonotype. V gene TRBV10-1 combines with J gene TRBJ2-1; the D is unclear. The CDR3 totals 13 residues. The germline CDR1 and CDR2 sequences are WNHNN and SYGVQD (reference sequence). The germline V and J ends were trimmed by 5 bases and 4 bases, with 9 bases remaining between them. The CDR3 here is CASSQASYNEQFF. The CDR3 DNA follows: TGCGCCAGCAGTCAGGCTAGTTACAATGAGCAGTTCTTC.

This clonotype has just a few counts. The chain links TRBV28 to TRBJ2-7; D possibly uses TRBD1 or TRBD2 (5 bases each). Trimming removed 7 bases at V and 4 bases at J, with 23 bases between. Germline V gene lookup returns CDR1 MDHEN and CDR2 SYDVKM. There are 16 residues in the CDR3. CDR3 nucleotides: TGTGCCAGCAAGGATCAGTTGGGGGAGTCCGGGTACGAGCAGTACTTC. Translation: CASKDQLGESGYEQYF.

The table lists this clonotype with many counts. This chain connects TRBV5-1 to TRBJ1-2; D is uncertain. The CDR3 extends over 14 amino acids. Germline CDR1 and CDR2: SGHRS and YFSETQ. The V end was cut by 1 base, the J end by 4 bases, with 11 bases between. The DNA for the CDR3 is TGCGCCAGCAGCTTGACGGACCTTACCTATGGCTACACCTTC. This codes for CASSLTDLTYGYTF.

In this sample, this clonotype turned up many times. The CDR3 spells CASSPPRDRVHEQFF. Written as DNA, the CDR3 is TGTGCCAGCTCACCACCGCGGGACAGGGTACATGAGCAGTTCTTC. This chain connects TRBV18 to TRBJ2-1; 9 positions agree with TRBD1. Germline lookup yields CDR1 KGHSH and CDR2 LQKENI. V was clipped by 0 bases and J by 8 bases; unmatched bases: 5. This CDR3 has 15 residues.

This clonotype was found many times. This chain uses TRBV3-1 with TRBJ2-3, with 10 nucleotides matching TRBD2. CDR1 is LGHDT and CDR2 is YNNKEL in the germline V gene (reference sequence). The CDR3 is 16 amino acids. After removal of 6 bases from V and 0 bases from J, the junction contained 6 bases not matched to a gene. In DNA form, the CDR3 reads TGTGCCAGCAGACCGGGACTAGCGCAAAGCACAGATACGCAGTATTTT. It yields the protein CASRPGLAQSTDTQYF.

The table lists this clonotype with many counts. The V gene is TRBV12-3 or TRBV12-4, the J gene TRBJ2-1; no clear D. The CDR3 is made up of 13 amino acids. V lost 4 bases, J lost 6 bases, and 10 bases lay in between. In DNA, the CDR3 is TGTGCCAGCAGTTCTCTGGCGAGCAATGAGCAGTTCTTC. Protein sequence: CASSSLASNEQFF.

This clonotype was detected many times. The V gene is TRBV7-9, the J gene TRBJ1-4, with D possibly matching TRBD1 (5 bases). The germline V gene has CDR1 SEHNR and CDR2 FQNEAQ (reference sequence). The V end lost 2 bases, the J end lost 5 bases, and 12 bases lay between the germline ends. The CDR3 has 15 amino acids. CDR3 in amino acids: CASSLFGSGNEKLFF. The CDR3 bases are TGTGCCAGCAGCTTATTTGGCTCAGGGAATGAAAAACTGTTTTTT.

This rearrangement joins TRBV6-1 to TRBJ1-1; D is undetermined. V gave up 3 bases and J gave up 1 base, with 15 bases separating them. The CDR3 has 16 residues. The germline V gene encodes CDR1 MNHNS and CDR2 SASEGT. CDR3: CASSDGSSPTNTEAFF. CDR3 coding DNA: TGTGCCAGCAGTGATGGTAGTAGCCCTACGAACACTGAAGCTTTCTTT.

This clonotype was seen at least ten times. V and J are TRBV11-2 and TRBJ2-5; tentatively, D is TRBD2 (5 bases). The ends were cut back, 1 base at V and 0 bases at J, with 9 bases in the middle. The CDR3 contains 15 residues. CDR1 and CDR2 from the germline V gene are SGHAT and FQNNGV. CDR3 bases: TGTGCCAGCAGCTTAGTGGCGGAGGACCAAGAGACCCAGTACTTC. The encoded protein is CASSLVAEDQETQYF.

This clonotype has ten or more counts. The chain joins TRBV6-4 to TRBJ2-3; 8 bases fit TRBD2. CDR3 size: 16 residues. V gave up 4 bases and J gave up 4 bases; unmatched junction bases: 10. CDR1 is MRHNA and CDR2 is SNTAGT in the germline V gene. The DNA of the CDR3 is TGTGCCAGCAGTGTCTCCAGCGGGAGCGCTCCAGATACGCAGTATTTT. Amino acid sequence: CASSVSSGSAPDTQYF.

This clonotype was observed at least ten times. The rearrangement links TRBV16 to TRBJ2-5; 13 bases line up with TRBD2. Trimming at V came to 4 bases and at J to 5 bases, leaving 7 bases not matched to a gene. Germline V CDR1 and CDR2: KGHSY, FQNENV. The CDR3 consists of 16 residues. The CDR3 region has the DNA TGTGCCAGCAGCCGACCGGGACTAGCGGGGCGGGAGACCCAGTACTTC. This gives the protein CASSRPGLAGRETQYF.

Remarks on this clonotype: A much larger clone sits a single nucleotide away, making a read error possible. The rearrangement uses TRBV6-2 or TRBV6-3 and TRBJ1-1, with D maybe TRBD1 (5 bases). Germline CDR1 and CDR2: MNHEY and SVGEGT. Trimming shortened V by 6 bases and J by 5 bases, and 13 bases separated the two germline ends. The CDR3 has 13 residues. This chain's CDR3 is CASRGLGGTEAFF. CDR3 bases: TGTGCCAGCAGGGGACTCGGAGGGACTGAAGCTTTCTTT.

This clonotype was detected ten times or more. The chain combines TRBV10-3 with TRBJ2-3; D may correspond to TRBD1 or TRBD2 (5 bases each). V was cut by 7 bases and J by 3 bases, with 11 bases left in between. The CDR3 runs to 13 residues. Germline CDR1 and CDR2: ENHRY and SYGVKD. CDR3 sequence (DNA): TGTGCCATCAAGAGGGGCGAGACAGATACGCAGTATTTT. This sequence encodes CAIKRGETDTQYF.

This clonotype was recorded at least ten times. CDR3 in DNA: TGTGCCAGCAGCTCGGGCGCCCATTACAATGAGCAGTTCTTC. Residues: CASSSGAHYNEQFF. The chain employs TRBV7-9 and TRBJ2-1, with unresolved D. This CDR3 has 14 amino acids. Trimming removed 4 bases from V and 4 bases from J, with 11 bases in between. Germline V gene lookup returns CDR1 SEHNR and CDR2 FQNEAQ (reference sequence).

There are many counts of this clonotype. The CDR3 reads CASSLKGTDTQYF. The CDR3 region has the DNA TGTGCCAGCAGCTTAAAGGGGACAGATACGCAGTATTTT. The rearrangement joins TRBV5-4 to TRBJ2-3; maybe TRBD1 (5 bases). Germline V gene data show CDR1 as SGHNT and CDR2 as YYREEE (reference sequence). V dropped 2 bases and J dropped 3 bases, with 7 bases sitting between them. The CDR3 totals 13 residues.